The 10 T cell receptor beta chains given below trace back to one sample, sequenced in a study of radiation and T cells in renal cell carcinoma. Only in-frame clones appear in the TCRdb table, and some are missing; sequencing was by immunoSEQ multiplex PCR. The sample includes around 45,000 clones, about 84% seen only once; the top ten take about 25%. Time point denoted: blood 4 weeks post-SBRT, at nephrectomy. Treatment here: 15 Gy SBRT to primary tumor, nephrectomy 4 weeks later. The sequencing used blood, collected from a patient whose treatment included radiotherapy and nephrectomy. Receptors were obtained from a woman in her seventies with renal cell carcinoma.

The V gene is TRBV5-5, the J gene TRBJ1-1; a possible D gene is TRBD1 (6 bases). Germline-derived CDR1 and CDR2 are SGHKS and YYEKEE (reference sequence). The V end was cut by 4 bases, the J end by 2 bases, with 12 bases between. The CDR3 has 14 residues. The CDR3 DNA reads as TGTGCCAGCAGCGGGATGACAGGAAACACTGAAGCTTTCTTT. The encoded protein is CASSGMTGNTEAFF.

This chain connects TRBV19 to TRBJ2-7, with TRBD2 matching over 8 bases. The CDR3 has 16 amino acids. The V and J ends lost 5 bases and 3 bases, in that order; junction bases with no gene match: 12. CDR1 is LNHDA, CDR2 SQIVND, per germline (reference sequence). Here the CDR3 reads CASSAQPGGGFYEQYF. Written as DNA, the CDR3 is TGTGCCAGTAGTGCCCAGCCCGGGGGGGGCTTCTACGAGCAGTACTTC.

V is TRBV9 and J is TRBJ1-2; 8 nucleotides match TRBD1. Germline assignment: CDR1 SGDLS and CDR2 YYNGEE. CDR3 length: 14 residues. Trimming removed 3 bases from V and 4 bases from J; junction bases left unmatched: 5. The CDR3 is CASSGTGTGYGYTF. For the CDR3, the DNA is TGTGCCAGCAGCGGGACAGGGACGGGCTATGGCTACACCTTC.

The rearrangement uses TRBV7-8 and TRBJ2-7; TRBD1 or TRBD2 may be the D gene (8 bases each). The length of the CDR3 is 18 residues. Germline-derived CDR1 and CDR2 are SGHVS and FQNEAQ. The germline V and J ends were trimmed by 0 bases and 4 bases, with 22 bases remaining between them. The CDR3 protein is CASSLAASGPGGIYEQYF. The CDR3 nucleotides are TGTGCCAGCAGCTTAGCCGCTAGCGGGCCAGGGGGCATATACGAGCAGTACTTC.

The rearrangement links TRBV5-1 to TRBJ2-1, with D maybe TRBD2 (7 bases). The CDR3 has 16 residues. The V and J ends lost 0 bases and 4 bases respectively, with 14 bases between them. In germline, CDR1 is SGHRS, CDR2 YFSETQ. CDR3 nucleotides: TGCGCCAGCAGCTTGGTAGGGGGGGGCGAGTACAATGAGCAGTTCTTC. It specifies CASSLVGGGEYNEQFF. Using reference TRBV5-1 and TRBJ2-1 for the parts outside the CDR3, the full variable domain is KAGVTQTPRYLIKTRGQQVTLSCSPISGHRSVSWYQQTPGQGLQFLFEYFSETQRNKGNFPGRFSGRQFSNSRSEMNVSTLELGDSALYLCASSLVGGGEYNEQFFGPGTRLTVL.

The rearrangement joins TRBV7-9 to TRBJ2-7; D is ambiguous. The CDR3 contains 11 residues. V shed 4 bases and J shed 8 bases, with 9 bases lying between them. CDR1 and CDR2 (germline): SEHNR, FQNEAQ (reference sequence). CDR3 region: CASSSITQQYF. CDR3 DNA sequence: TGTGCCAGCAGCTCGATCACACAGCAGTACTTC.

The chain recombines TRBV2 with TRBJ2-5; TRBD2 agrees at 9 bases. V lost 0 bases to trimming and J lost 4 bases; unmatched junction nucleotides: 9. CDR1 is SNHLY and CDR2 is FYNNEI in the germline V gene. The CDR3 has 17 residues. DNA for the CDR3: TGTGCCAGCAGTGAAGCAAGAGGCGGGGGGGCCGGAGAGACCCAGTACTTC. This gives the protein CASSEARGGGAGETQYF.

The genes are TRBV9 and TRBJ2-5; D may be TRBD2 (7 bases). The V and J ends lost 4 bases and 7 bases respectively, with 17 bases between them. Germline assignment: CDR1 SGDLS and CDR2 YYNGEE. The CDR3 is 14 amino acids. CDR3: CASSSGGAHPTQYF. The CDR3 DNA reads as TGTGCCAGCAGCTCTGGGGGGGCGCATCCGACCCAGTACTTC.

This chain connects TRBV6-5 to TRBJ2-2; the D is unclear. The CDR3 totals 14 residues. CDR1 and CDR2 (germline): MNHEY, SVGAGI. V was pared by 3 bases and J by 3 bases, with 8 bases between. CDR3 loop: CASSYREYTGELFF. The CDR3 bases are TGTGCCAGCAGTTATAGGGAATACACCGGGGAGCTGTTTTTT.

This sequence joins TRBV5-1 and TRBJ2-1; no clear D. Trimming took off 0 bases at V and 6 bases at J, with 10 bases between the two ends. CDR1 and CDR2 from the germline V gene are SGHRS and YFSETQ. The CDR3 length is 14 residues. CDR3 sequence reads: CASSLGSQINEQFF. The DNA for the CDR3 is TGCGCCAGCAGCTTGGGGTCCCAGATCAATGAGCAGTTCTTC.